This T cell receptor beta chain was sequenced in a study of blood T cell repertoires in COVID-19. From germline, CDR1 is MDHEN and CDR2 SYDVKM. The CDR3 totals 14 residues. V was clipped by 2 bases and J by 7 bases, with 9 bases between them. Under the authors' procedure: Reference gene primer amplification in the assay estimated nucleated cell counts. The assay was immunoSEQ multiplex PCR, and TCRdb's table has in-frame clones only and misses some. The DNA gave D and trimming, while V, J and clone size come from that table. Of hundreds of thousands of clones in the sample, around nine tenths were seen once.

The chain recombines TRBV28 with TRBJ1-6; D is unclear. Sequencing was done on a sample of peripheral blood. The clonotype was recovered from a man between 65 and 79 years old with acute or convalescent COVID-19. This CDR3 reads CASSLTVQNSPLHF. The CDR3 DNA reads TGTGCCAGCAGTTTAACAGTACAAAATTCACCCCTCCACTTT.